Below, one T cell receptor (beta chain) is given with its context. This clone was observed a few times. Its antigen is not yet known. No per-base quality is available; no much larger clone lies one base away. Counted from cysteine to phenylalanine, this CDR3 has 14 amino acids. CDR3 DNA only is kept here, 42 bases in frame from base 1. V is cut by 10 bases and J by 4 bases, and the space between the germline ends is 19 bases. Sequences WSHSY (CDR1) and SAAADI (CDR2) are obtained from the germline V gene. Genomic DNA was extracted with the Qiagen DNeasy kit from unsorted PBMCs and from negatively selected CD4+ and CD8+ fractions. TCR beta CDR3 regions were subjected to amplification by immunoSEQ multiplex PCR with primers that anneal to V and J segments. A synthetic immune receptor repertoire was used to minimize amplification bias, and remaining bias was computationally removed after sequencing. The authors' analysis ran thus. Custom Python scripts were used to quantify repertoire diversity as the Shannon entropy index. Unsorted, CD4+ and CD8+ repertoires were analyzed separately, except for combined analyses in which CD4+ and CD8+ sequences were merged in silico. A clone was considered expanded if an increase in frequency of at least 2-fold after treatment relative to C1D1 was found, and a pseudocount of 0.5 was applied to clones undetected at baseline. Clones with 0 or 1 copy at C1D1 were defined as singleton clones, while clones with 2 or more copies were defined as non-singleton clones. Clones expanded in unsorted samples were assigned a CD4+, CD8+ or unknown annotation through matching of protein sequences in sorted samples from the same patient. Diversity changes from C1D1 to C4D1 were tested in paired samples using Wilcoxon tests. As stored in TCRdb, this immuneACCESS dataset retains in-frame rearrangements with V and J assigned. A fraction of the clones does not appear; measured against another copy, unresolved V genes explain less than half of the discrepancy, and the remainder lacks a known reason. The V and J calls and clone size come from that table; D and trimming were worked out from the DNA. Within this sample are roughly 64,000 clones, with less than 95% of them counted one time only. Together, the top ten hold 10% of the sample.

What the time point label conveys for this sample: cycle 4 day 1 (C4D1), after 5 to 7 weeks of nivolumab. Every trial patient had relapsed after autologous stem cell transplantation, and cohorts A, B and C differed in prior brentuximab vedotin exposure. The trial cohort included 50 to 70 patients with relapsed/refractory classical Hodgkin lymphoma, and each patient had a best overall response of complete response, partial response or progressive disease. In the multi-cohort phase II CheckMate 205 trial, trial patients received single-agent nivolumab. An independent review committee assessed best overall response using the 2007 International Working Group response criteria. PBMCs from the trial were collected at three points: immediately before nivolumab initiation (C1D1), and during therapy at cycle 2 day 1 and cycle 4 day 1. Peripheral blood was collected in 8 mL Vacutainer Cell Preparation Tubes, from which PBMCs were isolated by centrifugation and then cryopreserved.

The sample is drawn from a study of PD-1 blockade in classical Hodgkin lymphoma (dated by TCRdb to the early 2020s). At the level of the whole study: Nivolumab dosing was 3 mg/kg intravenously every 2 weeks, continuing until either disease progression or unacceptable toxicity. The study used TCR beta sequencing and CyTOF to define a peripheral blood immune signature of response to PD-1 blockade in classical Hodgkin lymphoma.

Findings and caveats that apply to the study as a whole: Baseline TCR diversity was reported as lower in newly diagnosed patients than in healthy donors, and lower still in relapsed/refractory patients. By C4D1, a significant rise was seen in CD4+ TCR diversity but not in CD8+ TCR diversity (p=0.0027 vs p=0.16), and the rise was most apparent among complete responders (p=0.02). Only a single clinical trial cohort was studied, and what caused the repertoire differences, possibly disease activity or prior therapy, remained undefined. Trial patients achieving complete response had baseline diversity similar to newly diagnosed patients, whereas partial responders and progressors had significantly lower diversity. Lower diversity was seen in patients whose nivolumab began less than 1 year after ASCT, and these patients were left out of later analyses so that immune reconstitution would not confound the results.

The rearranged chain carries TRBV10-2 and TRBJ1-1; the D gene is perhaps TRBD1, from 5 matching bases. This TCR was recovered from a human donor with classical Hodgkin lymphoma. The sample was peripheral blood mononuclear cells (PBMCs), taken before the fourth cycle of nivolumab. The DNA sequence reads TGCGCCACCGGGGCGTGGAGGGTGGGCACTGAAGCTTTCTTT. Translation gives CATGAWRVGTEAFF.